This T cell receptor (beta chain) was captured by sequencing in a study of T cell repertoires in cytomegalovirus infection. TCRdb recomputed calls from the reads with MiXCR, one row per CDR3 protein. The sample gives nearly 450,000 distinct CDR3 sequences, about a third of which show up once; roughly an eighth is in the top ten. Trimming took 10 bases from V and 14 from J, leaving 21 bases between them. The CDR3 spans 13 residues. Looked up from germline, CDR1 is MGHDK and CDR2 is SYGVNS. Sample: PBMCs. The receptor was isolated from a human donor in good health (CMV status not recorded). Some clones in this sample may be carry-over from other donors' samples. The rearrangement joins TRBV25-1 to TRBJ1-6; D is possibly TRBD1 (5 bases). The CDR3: CATGGGERSALHF. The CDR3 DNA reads TGTGCCACCGGGGGGGGGGAAAGATCAGCCCTCCACTTT.